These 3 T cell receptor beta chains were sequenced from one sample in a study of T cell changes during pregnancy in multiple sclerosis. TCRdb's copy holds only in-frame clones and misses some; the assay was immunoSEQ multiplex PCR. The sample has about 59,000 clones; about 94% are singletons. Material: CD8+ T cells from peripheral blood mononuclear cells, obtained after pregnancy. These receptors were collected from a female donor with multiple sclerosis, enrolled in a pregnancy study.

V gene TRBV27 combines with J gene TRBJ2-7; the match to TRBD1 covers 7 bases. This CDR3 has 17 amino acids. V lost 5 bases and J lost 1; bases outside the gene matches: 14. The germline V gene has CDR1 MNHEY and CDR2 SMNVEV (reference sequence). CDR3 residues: CASSPGTAWASSYEQYF. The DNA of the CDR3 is TGTGCCAGCAGTCCCGGGACAGCCTGGGCGTCTTCCTACGAGCAGTACTTC.

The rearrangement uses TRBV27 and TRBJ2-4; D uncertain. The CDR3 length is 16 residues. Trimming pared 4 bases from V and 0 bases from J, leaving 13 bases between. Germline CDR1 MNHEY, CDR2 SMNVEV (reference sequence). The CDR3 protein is CASSYSAGLAKNIQYF. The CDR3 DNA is TGTGCCAGCAGTTATTCGGCAGGTCTAGCCAAAAACATTCAGTACTTC.

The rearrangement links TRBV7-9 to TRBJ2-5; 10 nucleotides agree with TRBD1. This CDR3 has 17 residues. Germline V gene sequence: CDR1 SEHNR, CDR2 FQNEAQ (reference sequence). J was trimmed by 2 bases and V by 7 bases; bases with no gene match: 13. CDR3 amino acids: CASTPTVGTGVQETQYF. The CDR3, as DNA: TGTGCCAGCACCCCCACCGTGGGGACAGGGGTACAAGAGACCCAGTACTTC.